The 19 T cell receptor beta chains given below trace back to one sample, sequenced in a study of regulatory T cells in long-lasting Graves disease. According to the study, TCR beta libraries were built with iRepertoire HTBI primers and CDR3-region Arm-PCR. A single record per CDR3 protein comes from TCRdb applying MiXCR to the multiplex PCR reads. The table has 400,000 to 550,000 distinct CDR3 sequences, about a sixth seen once; the top ten hold about 23%. Time point of the sample: newly diagnosed GD, antithyroid drugs for less than 3 months. The TCR library was made from RNA extracted from PBMCs. The sample also formed part of further work on T cells in Graves' hyperthyroidism and ophthalmopathy.

This specimen was peripheral blood mononuclear cells (PBMCs), taken at new diagnosis, from a patient treated with antithyroid drugs. The receptors were gathered from a young woman with Graves disease.

The chain has TRBV24-1 and TRBJ2-3; the match to TRBD1 covers 9 bases. This CDR3 comprises 16 residues. Germline assignment: CDR1 KGHDR and CDR2 SFDVKD. Trimming removed 3 bases from V and 0 bases from J; junction bases left unmatched: 3. The DNA for the CDR3 is TGTGCCACCAGTGATACCGGGACAGGGAGCACAGATACGCAGTATTTT. Protein: CATSDTGTGSTDTQYF.

This clonotype was seen only a few times. The V gene is TRBV25-1, the J gene TRBJ1-6, with 12 nucleotides matching TRBD1. The length of the CDR3 is 18 residues. Per the germline V gene, CDR1 is MGHDK and CDR2 is SYGVNS. V shed 3 bases and J 7 bases; nucleotides not matched to a gene: 10. The CDR3, as DNA: TGTGCCAGCAGTGAGTCCCCGGGACAGGGGGCTCCGAATTCACCCCTCCACTTT. It yields the protein CASSESPGQGAPNSPLHF.

As DNA, the CDR3 is TGTGCCACCAGCAGAGGGGCGCAGGGCCAAGAGACCCAGTACTTC. It specifies CATSRGAQGQETQYF. The chain couples TRBV15 to TRBJ2-5; TRBD1 is a possible D gene (5 bases). Trimming shortened V by 1 base and J by 1 base, and 10 bases separated the two germline ends. This CDR3 spans 15 amino acids. CDR1 and CDR2 (germline): LNHNV, YYDKDF (reference sequence).

This chain joins TRBV14 and TRBJ1-1; TRBD1 might be the D (5 bases). This CDR3 has 14 residues. Per germline, CDR1 SGHDN and CDR2 FVKESK. V was shortened by 1 base and J by 1 base, with 7 bases between the two germline ends. The CDR3 spells CASSQVRGNTEAFF. In DNA, the CDR3 is TGTGCCAGCAGCCAAGTTAGGGGGAACACTGAAGCTTTCTTT.

This clonotype has ten or more counts. V usage is TRBV12-3 or TRBV12-4 and J usage is TRBJ2-7, with TRBD1 as a possible D gene (5 bases). V lost 1 base, J lost 3 bases, and 7 bases lay in between. This CDR3 is built from 13 residues. CDR3 nucleotides: TGTGCCAGCAGTTTAGACAGGAACTACGAGCAGTACTTC. Protein: CASSLDRNYEQYF.

There are many counts of this clonotype. This chain joins TRBV28 and TRBJ2-3; 11 bases line up with TRBD2. Germline V gives CDR1 MDHEN, CDR2 SYDVKM. The CDR3 has 15 residues. The V segment lost 4 bases and the J segment 4 bases; nucleotides outside the gene matches: 4. The DNA for the CDR3 is TGTGCCAGCAGTTCCCGGGGACTAGCGGCAGATACGCAGTATTTT. Its protein is CASSSRGLAADTQYF.

This rearrangement joins TRBV12-3 or TRBV12-4 to TRBJ1-5, with D possibly matching TRBD1 (5 bases). V lost 4 bases to trimming and J lost 1 base, with 11 bases between them. The length of the CDR3 is 15 residues. The CDR3 DNA sequence: TGTGCCAGCAGTTCCCTAAGACAGAGCAATCAGCCCCAGCATTTT. Protein: CASSSLRQSNQPQHF.

This clonotype was counted many times. The genes are TRBV18 and TRBJ2-3, with 8 bases lining up with TRBD1. The J segment lost 4 bases and the V segment lost 3 bases, leaving 6 bases of the junction unmatched. CDR3 length equals 15 residues. CDR1 and CDR2 from the germline V gene are KGHSH and LQKENI. The DNA of the CDR3 is TGTGCCAGCTCACCGGACAGGGTTGGGTCAGATACGCAGTATTTT. As protein: CASSPDRVGSDTQYF.

The chain carries TRBV10-3 and TRBJ2-2; a weak D match, TRBD2 (5 bases). The CDR3 is 13 amino acids. Trimming shortened V by 0 bases and J by 13 bases, and 12 bases separated the two germline ends. CDR1 ENHRY and CDR2 SYGVKD come from the germline V gene. The CDR3 loop reads CAISESGGLGLFF. The CDR3, as DNA: TGTGCCATCAGTGAGTCTGGAGGACTCGGGCTGTTTTTT.

About this clonotype itself: This CDR3 fails to terminate in the conserved phenylalanine or tryptophan, so it likely reflects a read error. The genes are TRBV12-3 or TRBV12-4 and TRBJ2-1, with D possibly being TRBD1 (6 bases). The CDR3 totals 16 residues. Between the trimmed V and J ends, which lost 3 bases and 4 bases, there was a span of 16 bases. This CDR3 is CASSFFSIQGYNEQFL. CDR3 sequence (DNA): TGTGCCAGCAGTTTTTTCTCCATTCAGGGGTACAATGAGCAGTTCCTC.

In this sample, this clonotype turned up many times. The chain combines TRBV30 with TRBJ2-3; D uncertain. The CDR3 totals 13 residues. Per the germline V gene, CDR1 is GTSNPN and CDR2 is SVGIG (reference sequence). The V end was cut by 0 bases, the J end by 1 base, with 5 bases between. CDR3: CAWSVYGTDTQYF. CDR3 nucleotide sequence: TGTGCCTGGAGTGTATACGGCACAGATACGCAGTATTTT. Variable domain in full (rest from reference TRBV30 and TRBJ2-3): SQTIHQWPATLVQPVGSPLSLECTVEGTSNPNLYWYRQAAGRGLQLLFYSVGIGQISSEVPQNLSASRPQDRQFILSSKKLLLSDSGFYLCAWSVYGTDTQYFGPGTRLTVL.

This clonotype came up many times. The CDR3 nucleotides read TGTGCCAGCAGCTCCCCAGACAGGACGAATGAGCAGTTCTTC. Its translation is CASSSPDRTNEQFF. The chain links TRBV7-3 to TRBJ2-1; maybe TRBD1 (6 bases). The ends were cut back, 4 bases at V and 7 bases at J, with 14 bases in the middle. The CDR3 has 14 residues. Germline CDR1 SGHTA, CDR2 FQGTGA.

With respect to this clonotype: The junction shows a germline mismatch at one end, possibly a read error. J is TRBJ2-7 and V is TRBV5-1, with D possibly being TRBD2 (6 bases). The CDR3 is 13 amino acids. Germline V CDR1 and CDR2: SGHRS, YFSETQ. CDR3 coding DNA: TGCGCCAGCAGCTTGGGGGGAGGCTACGGGCAGTACTTC. It encodes CASSLGGGYGQYF.

This clonotype has at least ten counts. The V gene is TRBV20-1, the J gene TRBJ2-1, with 9 bases lining up with TRBD1. Germline V CDR1 and CDR2: DFQATT, SNEGSKA (reference sequence). The CDR3 runs 16 residues. V dropped 6 bases and J dropped 5; count of bases not matched to a gene: 14. The CDR3 sequence is CSAFGGGQGYHNEQFF. DNA for the CDR3: TGCAGTGCCTTTGGTGGGGGACAGGGTTACCACAATGAGCAGTTCTTC.

This chain connects TRBV12-3 or TRBV12-4 to TRBJ1-4; possibly TRBD1 for D (6 bases). The CDR3 is made up of 15 amino acids. Trimming left V 7 bases short and J 5 bases short, with 17 bases between. CDR3 residues: CASKQGQQKNEKLFF. CDR3 sequence (DNA): TGTGCCAGCAAGCAAGGACAGCAAAAAAATGAAAAACTGTTTTTT.

This clonotype was counted many times. The gene calls are TRBV24-1 and TRBJ2-2; 8 nucleotides align to TRBD1. Trimming removed 5 bases from V and 4 bases from J; junction bases left unmatched: 2. Germline CDR1 is KGHDR and CDR2 is SFDVKD. The CDR3 is 14 residues long. Here the CDR3 DNA reads TGTGCCACCAGTGTTGACAGGGGCACCGGGGAGCTGTTTTTT. Translating it yields CATSVDRGTGELFF.

This clonotype was picked up a small number of times. The chain uses TRBV27 and TRBJ1-1; 8 bases match TRBD1. Germline V gene data show CDR1 as MNHEY and CDR2 as SMNVEV (reference sequence). CDR3 length: 14 residues. V was clipped by 8 bases and J by 5 bases; unmatched bases: 10. CDR3 in DNA: TGTGCCAGCGGGACCTCAGGGGGCAAGACTGAAGCTTTCTTT. Protein product: CASGTSGGKTEAFF.

This clonotype has ten or more counts. V gene TRBV28 combines with J gene TRBJ1-1, with D hard to call. Trimming shortened V by 8 bases and J by 3 bases, and 13 bases separated the two germline ends. The CDR3 extends over 13 amino acids. Germline V gene lookup returns CDR1 MDHEN and CDR2 SYDVKM. CDR3 sequence: CASGSGKDTEAFF. DNA for the CDR3: TGTGCCAGCGGTTCGGGGAAGGACACTGAAGCTTTCTTT.

At least ten counts were recorded for this clonotype. This rearrangement joins TRBV6-1 to TRBJ2-2; 8 bases agree with TRBD1. The CDR3 runs to 17 residues. Germline V lookup: CDR1 MNHNS, CDR2 SASEGT. Trimming took 6 bases from V and 1 from J; bases not matched to a gene: 10. The CDR3 coding sequence is TGTGCCAGCAGCATAATTGCCGGGACAGGGAACACCGGGGAGCTGTTTTTT. Translated, it gives CASSIIAGTGNTGELFF.